A selection of T cell receptor beta chains follows, all from one sample in a study of beta chain features in type 1 diabetes. The assay was immunoSEQ multiplex PCR, and TCRdb's table has in-frame clones only and misses some. The sample records 400,000 to 500,000 clones, about 14% being singletons. The sequenced sample was naive CD4+ T cells from blood. The receptors were sampled from a man under 40 in good health. Each CDR3 is given with its conserved first and last residue. A D gene is named only where the DNA matches it firmly. Clone size appears in some rows only: once, few, many, or a class for an expanded clone.

abundance: .; d_gene: .; j_gene: TRBJ1-2; v_gene: TRBV14; CDR3aa: CASSLEKGANYGYTF; CDR3nt: TGTGCCAGCAGCCTGGAAAAGGGAGCTAACTATGGCTACACCTTC
abundance: .; d_gene: .; j_gene: TRBJ2-3; v_gene: TRBV4-1; CDR3aa: CASSLRQGSTDTQYF; CDR3nt: TGCGCCAGCAGCCTTCGCCAGGGTAGCACAGATACGCAGTATTTT
abundance: .; d_gene: .; j_gene: TRBJ2-3; v_gene: TRBV19; CDR3aa: CASSDKWTLGSTDTQYF; CDR3nt: TGTGCCAGTAGTGACAAGTGGACACTGGGATCCACAGATACGCAGTATTTT
abundance: .; d_gene: .; j_gene: TRBJ2-1; v_gene: TRBV6-1; CDR3aa: CASNLQVKSYNEQFF; CDR3nt: TGTGCCAGCAACCTACAGGTAAAGTCCTACAATGAGCAGTTCTTC
abundance: few; d_gene: .; j_gene: TRBJ1-2; v_gene: TRBV29-1; CDR3aa: CSVESDRSSFYGYTF; CDR3nt: TGCAGCGTTGAAAGCGACAGGTCATCCTTCTATGGCTACACCTTC
abundance: .; d_gene: .; j_gene: TRBJ2-5; v_gene: TRBV9; CDR3aa: CASSLTPLASETQYF; CDR3nt: TGTGCCAGCAGTCTGACCCCCCTAGCGAGCGAGACCCAGTACTTC
abundance: .; d_gene: .; j_gene: TRBJ2-5; v_gene: TRBV7-2; CDR3aa: CASTTTPMGTQYF; CDR3nt: TGTGCCAGCACCACGACACCCATGGGGACCCAGTACTTC
abundance: many; d_gene: .; j_gene: TRBJ1-3; v_gene: TRBV10-3; CDR3aa: CAISNTGPGNTIYF; CDR3nt: TGTGCCATCAGCAATACAGGGCCAGGAAACACCATATATTTT
abundance: .; d_gene: TRBD1; j_gene: TRBJ2-1; v_gene: TRBV2; CDR3aa: CASSRAPTGGINNEQFF; CDR3nt: TGTGCCAGCAGCCGTGCCCCGACAGGGGGTATTAACAATGAGCAGTTCTTC
abundance: few; d_gene: .; j_gene: TRBJ2-3; v_gene: TRBV7-9; CDR3aa: CASSLSAADTQYF; CDR3nt: TGTGCCAGCAGCTTATCTGCGGCAGATACGCAGTATTTT
abundance: .; d_gene: TRBD2; j_gene: TRBJ2-3; v_gene: TRBV9; CDR3aa: CASSASAGVTDTQYF; CDR3nt: TGTGCCAGCAGCGCCTCAGCGGGGGTCACAGATACGCAGTATTTT
abundance: .; d_gene: .; j_gene: TRBJ2-3; v_gene: TRBV7-9; CDR3aa: CASSLPGTDTQYF; CDR3nt: TGTGCCAGCAGCTTGCCGGGGACAGATACGCAGTATTTT
abundance: .; d_gene: TRBD1; j_gene: TRBJ2-5; v_gene: TRBV7-9; CDR3aa: CASSLGDRSQYF; CDR3nt: TGTGCCAGCAGCTTAGGGGACAGGTCCCAGTACTTC
abundance: .; d_gene: TRBD1; j_gene: TRBJ1-2; v_gene: TRBV10-3; CDR3aa: CAISVQFDRAHYGYTF; CDR3nt: TGTGCCATCAGTGTCCAGTTTGACAGGGCCCACTATGGCTACACCTTC